This is a list of T cell receptor beta chains from one sample in a study of post-analysis software for immune sequencing data. TCRdb used MiXCR to reprocess the PCR reads, holding one entry per CDR3 protein. The sample has some 890,000 distinct CDR3 sequences, 53% seen once. Sequencing was done on a sample of blood. All receptors derive from a girl between 10 and 17 years old with multiple sclerosis. CDR3s include the opening cysteine and the closing phenylalanine or tryptophan. D genes are given only for firm matches. For some rows the clone size is stated as once, few or many, or as a class when expanded; others skip it.

TRBJ1-2	few	TRBV10-3	.	TGTGCCATCAGTGAGGCTTGGACAGATCCTGATGGCTACACCTTC	CAISEAWTDPDGYTF
TRBJ2-1	once	TRBV7-9	TRBD2	TGTGCCAGCAGCTTAGAAGTTAGCGGGAGCTACAATGAGCAGTTCTTC	CASSLEVSGSYNEQFF
TRBJ2-1	.	TRBV5-1	TRBD2	TGCGCCAGCAGCTGGACTAGCGGAACCTACAATGAGCAGTTCTTC	CASSWTSGTYNEQFF
TRBJ2-7	.	TRBV5-1	.	TGCGCCAGCAGCTTGATGGGGGCGCTGGGCCACGAGCAGTACTTC	CASSLMGALGHEQYF
TRBJ1-2	.	TRBV4-1	.	.	CASSQRGVGAGTF
TRBJ1-1	.	TRBV29-1	.	TGCAGCGCCTCAGAACTCTTGAACACTGAAGCTTTCTTT	CSASELLNTEAFF
TRBJ2-5	.	TRBV19	TRBD2	TGTGCCAGTAGTATAGAGCGGGGGATTCAAGAGACCCAGTACTTC	CASSIERGIQETQYF
TRBJ2-7	once	TRBV5-1	TRBD1	TGCGCCAGCAGCTTGGAACAGGGGTTTAACGAGCAGTACTTC	CASSLEQGFNEQYF
TRBJ1-5	.	TRBV6-1	.	TGTGCCAGCAGTGAAGTTTGGGGGCCCCAGCATTTT	CASSEVWGPQHF
TRBJ2-1	.	TRBV25-1	.	TGTGCCAGCAGTGCGATAGGCTCCTACAATGAGCAGTTCTTC	CASSAIGSYNEQFF
TRBJ2-6	.	TRBV20-1	.	TGCAGTGCGGTGGACTCTGGGGCCAACGTCCTGACTTTC	CSAVDSGANVLTF
TRBJ1-2	few	TRBV24-1	.	TGTGCCACCAGTGATAGGACATCTAATGGTTACACCTTC	CATSDRTSNGYTF
TRBJ2-3	.	TRBV12-3/TRBV12-4	.	TGTGCCAGCATTCGGAGGGGAAGCAAGGCAGATACGCAGTATTTT	CASIRRGSKADTQYF
TRBJ2-3	few	TRBV7-6	.	TGTGCCAGCAGCCCCGGGACTGCTGATACGCAGTATTTT	CASSPGTADTQYF
TRBJ2-5	.	TRBV5-1	.	TGCGCCAGCAGCTTGGCCTCTGCAGTCCAAGAGACCCAGTACTTC	CASSLASAVQETQYF
TRBJ1-2	.	TRBV12-3/TRBV12-4	.	TGTGCCAGCAGCCGGGACAAGTGGTATGGCTACACCTTC	CASSRDKWYGYTF
TRBJ1-1	.	TRBV7-6	.	TGTGCCAGCAGCTTAGCCCCAGGACAGAGGGCTTTCTTT	CASSLAPGQRAFF
TRBJ2-7	.	TRBV11-1	.	TGTGCCAGCAGCTTCCATCAGGGAGGCGAGCAGTACTTC	CASSFHQGGEQYF
TRBJ1-5	.	TRBV12-3/TRBV12-4	.	TGTGCCAGCAGTTCGGGGAAGGGGCAATCACCCCAGCATTTT	CASSSGKGQSPQHF
TRBJ2-1	.	TRBV3-1	TRBD2	TGTGCCAGCAGCCATAATACGCTAGCGGGGTACAATGAGCAGTTCTTC	CASSHNTLAGYNEQFF
TRBJ2-7	few	TRBV24-1	TRBD2	TGTGCCGCCGATTTATTAGCGGGAGTGTCCTACGAGCAGTACTTC	CAADLLAGVSYEQYF
TRBJ2-3	few	TRBV7-8	TRBD2	TGTGCCAGCAGTCCTACGGTGGTAGCGGGAGTCCCAGATACGCAGTATTTT	CASSPTVVAGVPDTQYF
TRBJ1-1	many	TRBV14	.	TGTGCCAGCAGCCAAGCAATCGGGGCACTGAACACTGAAGCTTTCTTT	CASSQAIGALNTEAFF
TRBJ2-5	.	TRBV7-9	.	TGTGCCAGCAGCTTCACTATAAGCGGCCCCCAAGAGACCCAGTACTTC	CASSFTISGPQETQYF
TRBJ2-5	once	TRBV24-1	TRBD1	TGTGCCACCAGTGATTGGGACAGGGTTGGGAGCGGCCAAGAGACCCAGTACTTC	CATSDWDRVGSGQETQYF
TRBJ2-1	.	TRBV15	TRBD2	TGTGCCACCAGTAGAGATCTAGCGGGAGGGGAGCAGTTCTTC	CATSRDLAGGEQFF
TRBJ2-3	few	TRBV29-1	.	TGCAGCGTTGAGGCAGGGTACACAGATACGCAGTATTTT	CSVEAGYTDTQYF
TRBJ1-1	.	TRBV5-1	TRBD1	TGCGCCAGCAGCGCCGGACAGGGGCGGGTCACTGAAGCTTTCTTT	CASSAGQGRVTEAFF
TRBJ2-5	.	TRBV29-1	.	TGCAGCGTTGAACCGGAGGGGGAGACCCAGTACTTC	CSVEPEGETQYF
TRBJ2-6	few	TRBV7-9	.	TGTGCCAGCAGCGACAGTGCAGGGGCCAACGTCCTGACTTTC	CASSDSAGANVLTF
TRBJ2-1	.	TRBV18	TRBD2	TGTGCCAGCTTTCCGACTAGCACCGGGCGCTACAATGAGCAGTTCTTC	CASFPTSTGRYNEQFF
TRBJ2-1	once	TRBV7-3	.	TGTGCCAGCAGCCCGACTGCGACGCAACAAGAGACCCAGTTCTTC	CASSPTATQQETQFF
TRBJ2-5	.	TRBV6-1	.	TGTGCCAGCAGTGAATCGGTCACCCAGTACTTC	CASSESVTQYF
TRBJ2-3	.	TRBV6-5	TRBD2	TGTGCCAGCAGTACCCTCGGTGGGGGGGTAGGAGATACGCAGTATTTT	CASSTLGGGVGDTQYF
TRBJ2-6	.	TRBV27	.	TGTGCCAGCAGTTTAATTCAAGGCACTGGGGCCAACGTCCTGACTTTC	CASSLIQGTGANVLTF
TRBJ1-2	.	TRBV5-1	.	TGCGCCAGCAGCTTGAGAGGGATGGGGCCGGATGGCTACACCTTC	CASSLRGMGPDGYTF
TRBJ2-3	.	TRBV18	.	TGTGCCAGCTCACCACCCCACTTAACCACAGATACGCAGTATTTT	CASSPPHLTTDTQYF
TRBJ1-6	few	TRBV2	.	TGTGCCAGCATCCTGGACAGTCCCCTCCACTTT	CASILDSPLHF
TRBJ2-1	.	TRBV7-3	.	TGTGCCAGCAGCTTAGGGCGGACTGCTTCCTACAATGAGCAGTTCTTC	CASSLGRTASYNEQFF